Described below is a single TCR beta chain sequence and its context. V was clipped by 5 bases and J by 3 bases, with 15 bases between them. CDR1 and CDR2 from the germline V gene are SGHRS and YFSETQ. CDR3 length: 14 amino acids. The data stem from a study of OX40 agonist ivuxolimab in advanced cancers. The overall study: Those treated in dose escalation had hepatocellular carcinoma, melanoma, renal cell cancer or head and neck cancer.

Profiled with immunoSEQ multiplex PCR; TCRdb holds only in-frame clones, not every one. The repertoire includes some 25,000 clones, more than 75% of them detected once, and approximately 20% sits in the top ten. Sample: CD4+ or CD8+ T cells sorted from blood, taken in a trial of the OX40 agonist ivuxolimab. This chain links TRBV5-1 with TRBJ2-7; D perhaps matches TRBD2 (7 bases). This receptor was identified in an adult with an advanced solid tumor such as melanoma, head and neck, liver or kidney cancer. CDR3 protein: CASSLGGDGYEQYF. As DNA, the CDR3 is TGCGCCAGCAGTCTAGGGGGGGATGGCTACGAGCAGTACTTC.